Each of the 10 T cell receptor beta chains below was sequenced from the same sample in a study of OX40 agonist ivuxolimab in advanced cancers. The data were produced by immunoSEQ multiplex PCR, yet TCRdb's version contains in-frame clones alone and is incomplete. There are about 64,000 clones in the sample; about 85% occur only once, and 2.5% to 3.5% lies in the top ten. This sample comprised CD4+ or CD8+ T cells sorted from blood, obtained in a trial of the OX40 agonist ivuxolimab. The receptors come from an adult with an advanced solid tumor such as melanoma, head and neck, liver or kidney cancer.

This rearrangement joins TRBV7-2 to TRBJ2-7; D is undetermined. V lost 1 base, J lost 0 bases, and 10 bases lay in between. Germline CDR1 is SGHTA and CDR2 is FQGNSA. CDR3 length: 15 amino acids. DNA for the CDR3: TGTGCCAGCAGCTTAGGATGGCGAGCCTCCTACGAGCAGTACTTC. This codes for CASSLGWRASYEQYF.

Points on this clone: Its ends do not fully match the called genes, so a read error is possible. The chain couples TRBV29-1 to TRBJ2-7; D is uncertain. The CDR3 is 13 amino acids. The germline V gene encodes CDR1 SQVTM and CDR2 ANQGSEA. The CDR3 DNA reads TGCAGCGTTAAAGAGCGTGTCCGCTACGAGCAGTACTTC. Protein sequence: CSVKERVRYEQYF.

The count of this clone is one. The chain recombines TRBV4-2 with TRBJ2-3; no definite D call. The CDR3 covers 15 residues. V was clipped by 0 bases and J by 2 bases, with 9 bases between them. Germline loops: CDR1 LGHNA, CDR2 YNFKEQ. CDR3 in amino acids: CASSQDRRTTDTQYF. As DNA, the CDR3 is TGTGCCAGCAGCCAAGATCGGCGAACCACAGATACGCAGTATTTT.

This clone occurred once. The chain has TRBV27 and TRBJ1-5, with D unclear. CDR1 and CDR2 (germline): MNHEY, SMNVEV (reference sequence). The CDR3 runs 15 residues. V was shortened by 3 bases and J by 7 bases, with 16 bases between the two germline ends. In DNA, the CDR3 is TGTGCCAGCAGTTTTGGACCGACCCTCGGGCAGCCCCAGCATTTT. As protein: CASSFGPTLGQPQHF.

This clone was counted between two and nine times. V and J are TRBV19 and TRBJ1-1, with a tentative D call TRBD1 (6 bases). V was pared by 3 bases and J by 8 bases, with 7 bases between. Germline assignment: CDR1 LNHDA and CDR2 SQIVND (reference sequence). There are 11 residues in the CDR3. The CDR3 sequence is CASSITGEAFF. The CDR3 DNA reads as TGTGCCAGTAGTATCACAGGGGAAGCTTTCTTT.

DNA for the CDR3: TGTGCCAGCACGGGACAGGAGGAGGAGACCCAGTACTTC. Translating gives CASTGQEEETQYF. The V and J genes are TRBV30 and TRBJ2-5, with TRBD1 matching 8 bases. Unmatched junction bases numbered 10, after V lost 8 bases and J lost 5 bases. The germline V gene has CDR1 GTSNPN and CDR2 SVGIG (reference sequence). This CDR3 has 13 residues.

The chain is built from TRBV6-6 and TRBJ1-2, with TRBD1 matching over 7 bases. CDR1 is MNHNY, CDR2 SVGAGI, per germline (reference sequence). CDR3 size: 13 residues. V was clipped by 4 bases and J by 5 bases; unmatched bases: 4. The CDR3 sequence is CASSFDRAYGYTF. The CDR3 DNA sequence: TGTGCCAGCAGTTTTGACAGGGCATATGGCTACACCTTC.

This clone was seen a handful of times. The chain employs TRBV10-3 and TRBJ2-1; 7 positions match TRBD1. Germline-derived CDR1 and CDR2 are ENHRY and SYGVKD. With 6 bases clipped from V and 5 bases from J, the junction kept 4 bases outside the gene matches. The CDR3 contains 13 residues. CDR3 sequence reads: CAISGTANNEQFF. The DNA for the CDR3 is TGTGCCATCAGCGGGACAGCTAACAATGAGCAGTTCTTC.

The chain combines TRBV28 with TRBJ1-4; D ambiguous. The CDR3 is 15 residues long. V was cut by 5 bases and J by 10 bases, with 20 bases left in between. Germline V gene data show CDR1 as MDHEN and CDR2 as SYDVKM. The chain's CDR3 is CASSNNRGRELKLFF. The CDR3 bases are TGTGCCAGCAGTAACAACAGAGGGCGCGAATTAAAACTGTTTTTT.

This clone has only one observation. The V and J genes are TRBV10-3 and TRBJ1-2; D not resolved. CDR1 is ENHRY and CDR2 is SYGVKD in the germline V gene. CDR3 length: 13 residues. V lost 4 bases and J lost 2, with 8 bases in between. Here the CDR3 DNA reads TGTGCCATCAGTGCCCCGGGAAACTATGGCTACACCTTC. Translated, it gives CAISAPGNYGYTF.